The clone carrying this TCR beta chain was seen only once. The target antigen is unknown. The CDR3 length is 17 residues. Trimming left V 1 base short and J 4 bases short, with 19 bases between. The sample belongs to a study of post-analysis software for immune sequencing data. Points from the study as a whole: About five TRBV segments appeared more often in patients than in controls, and TRBV5-6, TRBV5-1 and TRBV20-1 were among these.

Tagging with unique molecular identifiers was a feature of the TCR beta cDNA libraries. In TCRdb, the PCR reads were re-called with MiXCR into one record per CDR3 protein. This table holds 750,000 to 950,000 distinct CDR3 sequences, roughly 50% found once. The sample comprised blood. This TCR was sampled from a girl aged 5-17 years with multiple sclerosis. The chain couples TRBV12-3 or TRBV12-4 to TRBJ1-2, with no clear D. In nucleotides, the CDR3 is TGTGCCAGCAGTTTAGGTGCTAGGGTAAAGGCACGCTATGGCTACACCTTC. It yields the protein CASSLGARVKARYGYTF.